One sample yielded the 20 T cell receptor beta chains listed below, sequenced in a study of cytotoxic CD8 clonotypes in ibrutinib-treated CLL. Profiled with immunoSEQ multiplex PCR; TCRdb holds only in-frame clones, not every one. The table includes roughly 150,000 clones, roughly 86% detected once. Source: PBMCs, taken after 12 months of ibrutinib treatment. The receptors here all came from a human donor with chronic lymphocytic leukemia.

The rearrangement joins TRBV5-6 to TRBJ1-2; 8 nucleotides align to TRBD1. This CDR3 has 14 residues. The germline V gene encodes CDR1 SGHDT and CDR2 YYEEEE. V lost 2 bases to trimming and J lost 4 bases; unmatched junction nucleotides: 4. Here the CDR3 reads CASSFVDRVYGYTF. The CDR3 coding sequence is TGTGCCAGCAGCTTTGTGGACAGGGTCTATGGCTACACCTTC.

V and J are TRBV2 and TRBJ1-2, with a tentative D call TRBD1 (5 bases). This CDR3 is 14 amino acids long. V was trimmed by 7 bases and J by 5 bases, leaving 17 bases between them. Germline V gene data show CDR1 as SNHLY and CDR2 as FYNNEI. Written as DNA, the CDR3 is TGTGCCAGCACCATACCGGGGCAGGAGTATGGCTACACCTTC. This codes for CASTIPGQEYGYTF.

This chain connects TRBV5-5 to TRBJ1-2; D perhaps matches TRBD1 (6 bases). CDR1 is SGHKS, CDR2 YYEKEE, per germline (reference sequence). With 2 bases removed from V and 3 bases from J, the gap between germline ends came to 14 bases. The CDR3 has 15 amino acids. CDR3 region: CASSFGGGEDYGYTF. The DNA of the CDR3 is TGTGCCAGCAGCTTCGGAGGGGGAGAAGACTATGGCTACACCTTC.

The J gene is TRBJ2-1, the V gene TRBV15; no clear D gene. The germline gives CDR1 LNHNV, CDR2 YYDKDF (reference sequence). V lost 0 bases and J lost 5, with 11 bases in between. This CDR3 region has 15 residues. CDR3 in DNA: TGTGCCACCAGCAGAGATTCGGAGCCCCACAATGAGCAGTTCTTC. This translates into CATSRDSEPHNEQFF.

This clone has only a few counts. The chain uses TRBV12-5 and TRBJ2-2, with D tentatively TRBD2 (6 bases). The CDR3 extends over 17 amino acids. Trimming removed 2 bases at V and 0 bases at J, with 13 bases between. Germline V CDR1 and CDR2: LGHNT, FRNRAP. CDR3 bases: TGTGCTAGTGGTTTGACTTTGGGGGGAACGAACACCGGGGAGCTGTTTTTT. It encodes CASGLTLGGTNTGELFF.

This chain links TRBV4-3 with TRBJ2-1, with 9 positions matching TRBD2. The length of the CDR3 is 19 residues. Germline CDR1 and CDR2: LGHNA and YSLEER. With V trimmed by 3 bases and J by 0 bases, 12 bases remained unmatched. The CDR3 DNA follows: TGCGCCAGCAGCCAGCAGGGGAGATATAGCGGGGGCTCCTACAATGAGCAGTTCTTC. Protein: CASSQQGRYSGGSYNEQFF.

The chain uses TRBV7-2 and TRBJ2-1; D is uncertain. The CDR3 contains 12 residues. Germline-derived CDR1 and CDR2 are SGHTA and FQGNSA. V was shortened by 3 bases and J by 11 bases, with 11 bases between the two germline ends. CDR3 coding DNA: TGTGCCAGCAGCTTCGATGGCTACCAGCAGTTCTTC. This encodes CASSFDGYQQFF.

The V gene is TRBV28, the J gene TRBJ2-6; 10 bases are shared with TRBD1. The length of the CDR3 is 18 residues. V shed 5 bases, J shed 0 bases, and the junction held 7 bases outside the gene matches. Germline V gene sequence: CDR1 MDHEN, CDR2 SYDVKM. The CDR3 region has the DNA TGTGCCAGCAGTCTCCTGGGGACAGGGGCCTCTGGGGCCAACGTCCTGACTTTC. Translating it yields CASSLLGTGASGANVLTF.

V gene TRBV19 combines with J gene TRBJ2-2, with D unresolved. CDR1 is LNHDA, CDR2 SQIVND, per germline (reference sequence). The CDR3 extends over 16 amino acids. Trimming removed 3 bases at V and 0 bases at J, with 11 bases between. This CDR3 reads CASSIPTVANTGELFF. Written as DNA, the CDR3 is TGTGCCAGTAGTATCCCGACGGTCGCGAACACCGGGGAGCTGTTTTTT.

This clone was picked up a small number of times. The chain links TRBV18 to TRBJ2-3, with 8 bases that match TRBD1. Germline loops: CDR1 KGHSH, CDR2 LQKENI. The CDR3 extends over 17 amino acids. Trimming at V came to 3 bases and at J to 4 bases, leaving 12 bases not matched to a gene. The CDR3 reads CASSPVLLQGASDTQYF. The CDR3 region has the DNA TGTGCCAGCTCACCGGTCCTCCTGCAGGGGGCGTCAGATACGCAGTATTTT.

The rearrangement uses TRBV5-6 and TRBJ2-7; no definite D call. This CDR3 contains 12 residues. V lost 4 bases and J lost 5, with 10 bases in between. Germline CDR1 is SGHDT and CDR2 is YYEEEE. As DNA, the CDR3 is TGTGCCAGCAGCCCGAACCTCGACGAGCAGTACTTC. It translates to CASSPNLDEQYF.

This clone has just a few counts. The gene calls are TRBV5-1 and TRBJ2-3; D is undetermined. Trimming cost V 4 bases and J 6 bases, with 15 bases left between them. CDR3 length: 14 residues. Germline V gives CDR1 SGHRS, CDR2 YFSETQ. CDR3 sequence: CASSRSQVVDTQYF. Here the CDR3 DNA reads TGCGCCAGCAGCCGGTCCCAAGTCGTCGATACGCAGTATTTT.

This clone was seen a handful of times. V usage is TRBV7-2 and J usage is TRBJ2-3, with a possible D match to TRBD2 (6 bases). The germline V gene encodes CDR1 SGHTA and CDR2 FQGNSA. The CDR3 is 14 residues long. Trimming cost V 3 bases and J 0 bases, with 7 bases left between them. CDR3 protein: CASSFGGSTDTQYF. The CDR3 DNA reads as TGTGCCAGCAGCTTCGGGGGTAGCACAGATACGCAGTATTTT. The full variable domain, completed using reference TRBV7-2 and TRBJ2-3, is GAGVSQSPSNKVTEKGKDVELRCDPISGHTALYWYRQSLGQGLEFLIYFQGNSAPDKSGLPSDRFSAERTGGSVSTLTIQRTQQEDSAVYLCASSFGGSTDTQYFGPGTRLTVL.

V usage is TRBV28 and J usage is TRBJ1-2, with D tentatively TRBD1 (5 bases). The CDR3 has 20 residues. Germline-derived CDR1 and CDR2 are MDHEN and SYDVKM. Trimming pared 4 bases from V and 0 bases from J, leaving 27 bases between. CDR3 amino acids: CASSSASVRGRDLANYGYTF. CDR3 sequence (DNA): TGTGCCAGCAGTTCGGCCTCCGTCCGGGGCAGGGACTTAGCTAACTATGGCTACACCTTC.

CDR3: CASSVGRASGGHTDTQYF. In DNA form, the CDR3 reads TGTGCCAGCAGCGTAGGAAGGGCTAGCGGGGGCCACACAGATACGCAGTATTTT. This sequence joins TRBV9 and TRBJ2-3, with 10 bases identical to TRBD2. V lost 0 bases and J lost 2; bases outside the gene matches: 9. CDR3 length equals 18 residues. Germline V gene sequence: CDR1 SGDLS, CDR2 YYNGEE.

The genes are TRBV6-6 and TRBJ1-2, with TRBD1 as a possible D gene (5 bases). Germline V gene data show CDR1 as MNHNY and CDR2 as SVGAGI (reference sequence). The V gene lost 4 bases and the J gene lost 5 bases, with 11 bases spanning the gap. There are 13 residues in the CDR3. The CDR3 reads CASSSTAAYGYTF. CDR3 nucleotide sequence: TGTGCCAGCAGTTCGACAGCCGCATATGGCTACACCTTC.

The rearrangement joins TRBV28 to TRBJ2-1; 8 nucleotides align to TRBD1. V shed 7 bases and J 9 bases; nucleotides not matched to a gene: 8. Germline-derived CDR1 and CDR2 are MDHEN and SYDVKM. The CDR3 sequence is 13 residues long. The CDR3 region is CASITRDRGEQFF. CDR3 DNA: TGTGCCAGCATCACCCGCGACAGGGGTGAGCAGTTCTTC.

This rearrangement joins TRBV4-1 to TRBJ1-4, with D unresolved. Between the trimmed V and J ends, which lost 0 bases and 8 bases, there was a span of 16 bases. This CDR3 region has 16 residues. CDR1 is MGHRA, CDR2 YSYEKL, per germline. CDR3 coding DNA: TGCGCCAGCAGCCAAGATCTCTTACGGCAAAACGAAAAACTGTTTTTT. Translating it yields CASSQDLLRQNEKLFF.

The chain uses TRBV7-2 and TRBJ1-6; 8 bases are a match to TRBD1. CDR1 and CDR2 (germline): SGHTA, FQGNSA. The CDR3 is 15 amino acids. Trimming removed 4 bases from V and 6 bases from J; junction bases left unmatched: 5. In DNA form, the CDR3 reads TGTGCCAGCAGCTCTGACAGGGGCGGTAATTCACCCCTCCACTTT. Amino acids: CASSSDRGGNSPLHF. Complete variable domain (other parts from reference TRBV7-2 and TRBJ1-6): GAGVSQSPSNKVTEKGKDVELRCDPISGHTALYWYRQSLGQGLEFLIYFQGNSAPDKSGLPSDRFSAERTGGSVSTLTIQRTQQEDSAVYLCASSSDRGGNSPLHFGNGTRLTVT.

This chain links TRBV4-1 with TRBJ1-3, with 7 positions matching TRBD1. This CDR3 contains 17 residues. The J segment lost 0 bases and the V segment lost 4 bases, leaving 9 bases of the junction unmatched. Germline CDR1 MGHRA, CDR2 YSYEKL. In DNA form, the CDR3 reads TGCGCCAGCAGCCTACAGGGGATCCCTTTCTCTGGAAACACCATATATTTT. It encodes CASSLQGIPFSGNTIYF.